One TCR beta chain is described in this entry. Its antigen is undetermined. V lost 10 bases and J lost 5, with 17 bases in between. The length of the CDR3 is 13 residues. Each of the donors had around 9 milliliters of peripheral blood drawn into EDTA-treated Vacutainer tubes. This entry belongs to a study of blood T cells in healthy people across ages. Findings and limits, study-wide: Using unsorted PBMCs precluded a conclusive naive versus antigen-experienced comparison. Diversity figures based on one million T cells were deemed too low.

Sample-barcoded 5' priming and a J-beta primer mix drove a second PCR of about 7 to 11 cycles. The template-switch adaptor was a 5' adaptor with 12 random nucleotides. It tagged each cDNA molecule. TCRdb itself ran the 5' RACE reads through MiXCR, one entry per CDR3 protein. The repertoire includes about a million distinct CDR3 sequences, about two fifths of them detected once, and around 13% sits in the top ten. The TCR comes from a young man in good health. The V call is TRBV12-3 or TRBV12-4, the J call TRBJ1-2; the D gene is possibly TRBD1 (5 bases). The material sequenced was blood. CDR3 coding DNA: TGTGCCATCACTTACGCCCAGGGATATGGCTACACCTTC. This encodes CAITYAQGYGYTF.